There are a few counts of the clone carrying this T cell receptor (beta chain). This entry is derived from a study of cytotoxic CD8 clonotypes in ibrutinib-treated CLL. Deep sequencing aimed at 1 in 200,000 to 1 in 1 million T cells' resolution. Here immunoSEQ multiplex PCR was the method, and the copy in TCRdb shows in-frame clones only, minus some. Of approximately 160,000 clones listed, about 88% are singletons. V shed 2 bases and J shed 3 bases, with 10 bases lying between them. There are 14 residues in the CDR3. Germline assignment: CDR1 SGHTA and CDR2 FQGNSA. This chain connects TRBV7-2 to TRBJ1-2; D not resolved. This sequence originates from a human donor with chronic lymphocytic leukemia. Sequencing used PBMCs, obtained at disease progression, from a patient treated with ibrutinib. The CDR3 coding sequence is TGTGCCAGCAGCTTAACGCTCGGGGACTATGGCTACACCTTC. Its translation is CASSLTLGDYGYTF.